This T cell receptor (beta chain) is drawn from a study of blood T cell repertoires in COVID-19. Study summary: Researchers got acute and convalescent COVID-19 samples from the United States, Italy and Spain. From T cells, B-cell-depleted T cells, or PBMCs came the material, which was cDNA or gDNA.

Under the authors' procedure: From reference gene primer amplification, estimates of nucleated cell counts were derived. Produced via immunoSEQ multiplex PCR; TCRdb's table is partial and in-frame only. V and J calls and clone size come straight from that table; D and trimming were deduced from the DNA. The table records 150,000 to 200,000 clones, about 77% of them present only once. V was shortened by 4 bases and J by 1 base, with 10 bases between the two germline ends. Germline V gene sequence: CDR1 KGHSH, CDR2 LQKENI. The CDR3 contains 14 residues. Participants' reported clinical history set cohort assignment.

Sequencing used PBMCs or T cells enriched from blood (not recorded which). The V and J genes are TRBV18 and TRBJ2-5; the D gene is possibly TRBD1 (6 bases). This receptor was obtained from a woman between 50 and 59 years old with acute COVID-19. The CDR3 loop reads CASSRVGGQETQYF. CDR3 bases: TGTGCCAGCTCACGCGTAGGGGGCCAAGAGACCCAGTACTTC.